One T cell receptor (beta chain) is described in this entry. RNA amounts of roughly 0.5 to 1 ug underwent reverse transcription with random hexamers. The method of amplification for TCR beta CDR3 was immunoSEQ multiplex PCR, covering 54 Vbeta and 13 Jbeta. TCRdb called the immunoSEQ multiplex PCR reads again in MiXCR, with one record for every CDR3 protein. The data contain 160,000 or so distinct CDR3 sequences, around 95% of them singletons. The CDR3 consists of 14 residues. V was trimmed by 6 bases and J by 1 base, leaving 7 bases between them. Germline CDR1 reads SEHNR; CDR2 reads FQNEAQ (reference sequence). CD8+ and CD4+ T cells from blood underwent TCR beta sequencing, which was carried out in a high-throughput format. The sample originates from a study of CD8 T cells in Susac syndrome.

Specimen: CD8+ T cells from PBMCs. The clonotype originates from a human donor with multiple sclerosis. The chain uses TRBV7-9 and TRBJ2-6; the D is unclear. For the CDR3, the DNA is TGTGCCAGCAGTCCGTTTTCTGGGGCCAACGTCCTGACTTTC. Its translation: CASSPFSGANVLTF.